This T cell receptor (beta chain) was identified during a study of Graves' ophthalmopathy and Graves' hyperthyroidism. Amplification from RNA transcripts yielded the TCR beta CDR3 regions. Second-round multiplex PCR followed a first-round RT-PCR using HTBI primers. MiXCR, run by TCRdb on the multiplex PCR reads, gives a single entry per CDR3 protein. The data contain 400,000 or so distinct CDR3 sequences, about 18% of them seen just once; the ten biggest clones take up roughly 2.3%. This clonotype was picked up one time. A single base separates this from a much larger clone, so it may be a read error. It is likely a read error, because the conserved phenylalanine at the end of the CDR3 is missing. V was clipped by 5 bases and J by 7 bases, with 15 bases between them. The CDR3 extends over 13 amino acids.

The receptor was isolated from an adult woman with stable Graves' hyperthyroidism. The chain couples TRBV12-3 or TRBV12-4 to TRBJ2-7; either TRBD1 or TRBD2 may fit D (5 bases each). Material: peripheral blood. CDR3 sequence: CASSPGRRFEQYY. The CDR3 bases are TGTGCCAGCAGTCCGGGGCGGCGCTTTGAGCAGTACTAC.